These 25 T cell receptor beta chains were all obtained from the same sample, sequenced in a study of early T cells in non-severe SARS-CoV-2 infection. TCRdb redid the calling of the 5' RACE reads with MiXCR, one entry per CDR3 protein. Here the sample spans around 44,000 distinct CDR3 sequences, over 7.5% being singletons. Sequenced sample: whole blood. These receptors were taken from an adult who was a healthcare worker with PCR-confirmed SARS-CoV-2 infection or an uninfected control (not recorded which).

Only a few counts were recorded for this clonotype. V usage is TRBV29-1 and J usage is TRBJ2-2; possibly TRBD2 for D (7 bases). CDR3 size: 13 residues. Looked up from germline, CDR1 is SQVTM and CDR2 is ANQGSEA. Trimming shortened V by 7 bases and J by 4 bases, and 13 bases separated the two germline ends. CDR3 DNA: TGCAGCGGCCGGGGGGCCGGCACCGGGGAGCTGTTTTTT. This encodes CSGRGAGTGELFF.

This clonotype was observed many times. The chain combines TRBV7-2 with TRBJ2-5; D is uncertain. This CDR3 is 13 amino acids long. The germline gives CDR1 SGHTA, CDR2 FQGNSA. Between the trimmed V and J ends, which lost 0 bases and 5 bases, there was a span of 7 bases. The CDR3 DNA reads as TGTGCCAGCAGCTTAGCGGGTCCGGAGACCCAGTACTTC. As protein: CASSLAGPETQYF.

This clonotype was observed a handful of times. V and J are TRBV20-1 and TRBJ2-1; a weak D match, TRBD1 (5 bases). In germline, CDR1 is DFQATT, CDR2 SNEGSKA (reference sequence). The CDR3 extends over 15 amino acids. V shed 0 bases and J shed 10 bases, with 19 bases lying between them. The CDR3 protein is CSARDWATAQVEQFF. The CDR3 DNA reads TGCAGTGCTAGAGATTGGGCAACAGCACAGGTAGAGCAGTTCTTC.

The chain has TRBV5-8 and TRBJ2-5, with TRBD1 identical over 7 bases. V was clipped by 4 bases and J by 6 bases; unmatched bases: 12. The germline V gene encodes CDR1 SGHTS and CDR2 YDEGEE. There are 15 residues in the CDR3. The CDR3 bases are TGTGCCAGCAGCCCTTACCGGGACAGCGCACAGACCCAGTACTTC. Translating it yields CASSPYRDSAQTQYF.

This clonotype was detected ten times or more. This sequence joins TRBV19 and TRBJ1-2; a possible D gene is TRBD1 (5 bases). V dropped 2 bases and J dropped 8 bases, with 12 bases sitting between them. This CDR3 has 13 residues. Germline loops: CDR1 LNHDA, CDR2 SQIVND (reference sequence). DNA for the CDR3: TGTGCCAGTAGTATAAGCCGGGACGGCGGCTACACCTTC. It is translated as CASSISRDGGYTF.

This clonotype was observed many times. The V and J genes are TRBV27 and TRBJ2-3; 7 bases match TRBD2. CDR3 length equals 16 residues. The V gene end was trimmed by 3 bases and the J gene end by 5 bases; junction bases not matched to a gene: 11. Germline V gene lookup returns CDR1 MNHEY and CDR2 SMNVEV (reference sequence). CDR3 amino acids: CASSFGLGRAGDTQYF. Here the CDR3 DNA reads TGTGCCAGCAGTTTTGGGCTTGGGAGGGCCGGAGATACGCAGTATTTT.

This clonotype was found many times. The CDR3 reads CASSLHQGTDTQYF. CDR3 sequence (DNA): TGTGCCAGCAGCTTACATCAGGGCACAGATACGCAGTATTTT. The V gene is TRBV7-7, the J gene TRBJ2-3; no definite D call. V was trimmed by 2 bases and J by 1 base, leaving 7 bases between them. Germline CDR1 reads SSHAT; CDR2 reads FNYEAQ (reference sequence). The CDR3 loop spans 14 amino acids.

This clonotype was counted at least ten times. This chain uses TRBV12-3 or TRBV12-4 with TRBJ1-2; no firm D call. Trimming cost V 6 bases and J 8 bases, with 19 bases left between them. There are 14 residues in the CDR3. The CDR3: CASSNGFLGQGYTF. In nucleotides, the CDR3 is TGTGCCAGCAGCAACGGTTTCCTGGGCCAGGGCTACACCTTC.

By sample share, this clonotype is medium-sized. The V gene is TRBV6-6, the J gene TRBJ1-5; TRBD1 aligns across 7 bases. In germline, CDR1 is MNHNY, CDR2 SVGAGI (reference sequence). V shed 11 bases, J shed 4 bases, and the junction held 8 bases outside the gene matches. CDR3 length equals 13 residues. The CDR3 DNA is TGTGCCGCATGGGACAGTTTAAATCAGCCCCAGCATTTT. Amino acids: CAAWDSLNQPQHF.

The chain joins TRBV3-1 to TRBJ2-7, with 10 bases that match TRBD2. Germline V lookup: CDR1 LGHDT, CDR2 YNNKEL (reference sequence). The V segment lost 2 bases and the J segment 0 bases; nucleotides outside the gene matches: 7. The CDR3 has 17 amino acids. The DNA of the CDR3 is TGTGCCAGCAGCCAAAACCCGACTAGCGGGTACTCCTACGAGCAGTACTTC. This translates into CASSQNPTSGYSYEQYF.

This clonotype has only a few counts. The V gene is TRBV5-1, the J gene TRBJ2-1; 8 nucleotides align to TRBD2. The CDR3 totals 18 residues. From germline, CDR1 is SGHRS and CDR2 YFSETQ. J was trimmed by 9 bases and V by 3 bases; bases with no gene match: 20. The DNA for the CDR3 is TGCGCCAGCAGCTGGACGGCCGGCGGGAGCGGGGGACCAGGTGAGCAGTTCTTC. Residues: CASSWTAGGSGGPGEQFF.

This clonotype was seen repeatedly, ten times or more. The rearrangement uses TRBV2 and TRBJ1-5; possible D gene TRBD1, 6 bases. This CDR3 is built from 14 residues. Trimming took off 4 bases at V and 5 bases at J, with 12 bases between the two ends. Germline V gene data show CDR1 as SNHLY and CDR2 as FYNNEI. The CDR3 sequence: CASSAGGFDQPQHF. The CDR3 region has the DNA TGTGCCAGCAGTGCGGGGGGCTTCGATCAGCCCCAGCATTTT.

There are many counts of this clonotype. J is TRBJ2-7 and V is TRBV18; possibly TRBD1 for D (5 bases). Germline V CDR1 and CDR2: KGHSH, LQKENI. This CDR3 has 14 residues. With 1 base removed from V and 3 bases from J, the gap between germline ends came to 10 bases. The CDR3 loop is CASSPRGGHYEQYF. The CDR3 DNA reads TGTGCCAGCTCACCACGGGGTGGACACTACGAGCAGTACTTC.

This clonotype was counted many times. The chain carries TRBV9 and TRBJ1-3; no clear D. Germline values: CDR1 SGDLS, CDR2 YYNGEE. The CDR3 runs to 16 residues. V dropped 3 bases and J dropped 8 bases, with 21 bases sitting between them. In DNA, the CDR3 is TGTGCCAGCAGCGAAGGCGCATGGCTTACTCGTGACACCATATATTTT. Its protein is CASSEGAWLTRDTIYF.

In this sample, this clonotype turned up many times. The CDR3 coding sequence is TGTGCCACCACAGGGGAGGACATTCAGTACTTC. It is translated as CATTGEDIQYF. The chain links TRBV2 to TRBJ2-4, with D perhaps matching TRBD1 (7 bases). V was shortened by 10 bases and J by 8 bases, with 12 bases between the two germline ends. Germline CDR1 is SNHLY and CDR2 is FYNNEI. CDR3 length equals 11 residues.

The sample holds a few counts of this clonotype. The chain recombines TRBV5-1 with TRBJ2-1, with TRBD2 identical over 8 bases. V lost 3 bases to trimming and J lost 0 bases; unmatched junction nucleotides: 5. Germline V gene sequence: CDR1 SGHRS, CDR2 YFSETQ. There are 16 residues in the CDR3. The CDR3 spells CASSSTTSGSYNEQFF. CDR3 bases: TGCGCCAGCAGCTCAACAACTAGCGGCTCCTACAATGAGCAGTTCTTC.

This clonotype was seen only a few times. The chain combines TRBV28 with TRBJ1-2, with 7 bases aligning to TRBD1. Germline-derived CDR1 and CDR2 are MDHEN and SYDVKM. The V segment lost 5 bases and the J segment 6 bases; nucleotides outside the gene matches: 12. The CDR3 runs 15 residues. The CDR3 DNA is TGTGCCAGCAGTCCGGCGGGACAGCCGTCGGATGGCTACACCTTC. Translation gives CASSPAGQPSDGYTF.

The V call is TRBV24-1, the J call TRBJ2-2, with D unresolved. Germline CDR1 is KGHDR and CDR2 is SFDVKD. With 0 bases removed from V and 5 bases from J, the gap between germline ends came to 6 bases. The CDR3 covers 14 residues. CDR3 sequence: CATSDLGVTGELFF. The CDR3 nucleotides read TGTGCCACCAGTGATTTGGGGGTTACCGGGGAGCTGTTTTTT.

A remark on this clonotype: This may come from a read error, since a much larger clone is one base off. The genes are TRBV11-2 and TRBJ2-3, with TRBD1 matching 7 bases. Germline V lookup: CDR1 SGHAT, CDR2 FQNNGV. CDR3 length equals 15 residues. The CDR3 reads CASSFQRTGADMQYF. Written as DNA, the CDR3 is TGTGCCAGCAGCTTCCAAAGAACAGGGGCAGATATGCAGTATTTT.

The sample holds a few counts of this clonotype. The J gene is TRBJ2-1, the V gene TRBV6-1; tentatively, D is TRBD1 or TRBD2 (5 bases each). From germline, CDR1 is MNHNS and CDR2 SASEGT. The CDR3 is 11 residues long. Trimming took 5 bases from V and 8 from J, leaving 7 bases between them. CDR3 sequence reads: CASSRDDEQFF. The CDR3 DNA follows: TGTGCCAGCAGTCGGGACGATGAGCAGTTCTTC.

Many counts were recorded for this clonotype. The chain combines TRBV28 with TRBJ1-3; D is unresolved. The CDR3 spans 17 residues. The V end was cut by 5 bases, the J end by 1 base, with 18 bases between. Germline V gives CDR1 MDHEN, CDR2 SYDVKM. In nucleotides, the CDR3 is TGTGCCAGCAGTCTATCCGGGATTGACGTATCTGGAAACACCATATATTTT. Its protein product is CASSLSGIDVSGNTIYF.

J is TRBJ1-2 and V is TRBV24-1, with TRBD1 as a possible D gene (5 bases). The germline gives CDR1 KGHDR, CDR2 SFDVKD. This CDR3 has 11 amino acids. The germline V and J ends were trimmed by 6 bases and 6 bases, with 7 bases remaining between them. The CDR3: CATSLGDGYTF. CDR3 sequence (DNA): TGTGCCACCAGTCTGGGGGATGGCTACACCTTC.

This chain uses TRBV27 with TRBJ1-6; D call uncertain. This CDR3 has 13 residues. With 0 bases removed from V and 8 bases from J, the gap between germline ends came to 5 bases. CDR1 MNHEY and CDR2 SMNVEV come from the germline V gene (reference sequence). The DNA of the CDR3 is TGTGCCAGCAGTTTATCGTGGGATTCACCCCTCCACTTT. It translates to CASSLSWDSPLHF.

This clonotype was counted many times. V gene TRBV29-1 combines with J gene TRBJ1-4; D call uncertain. In germline, CDR1 is SQVTM, CDR2 ANQGSEA. The CDR3 is made up of 13 amino acids. V was shortened by 7 bases and J by 6 bases, with 15 bases between the two germline ends. For the CDR3, the DNA is TGCAGCGCATACCGATGGTCCGATGAAAAACTGTTTTTT. It yields the protein CSAYRWSDEKLFF.

Many counts were recorded for this clonotype. The chain has TRBV29-1 and TRBJ2-7; 9 nucleotides match TRBD2. J lost 3 bases, V lost 7 bases, and 10 bases had no gene match. The germline CDR1 and CDR2 sequences are SQVTM and ANQGSEA. The CDR3 runs to 14 residues. This chain's CDR3 is CSASSGLASYEQYF. DNA of the CDR3: TGCAGCGCTTCATCAGGACTAGCGAGCTACGAGCAGTACTTC.